The T cell receptor (beta chain) under discussion was sequenced for a study of T cells in Graves' hyperthyroidism and ophthalmopathy. The CDR3 contains 14 residues. V lost 2 bases and J lost 9; bases outside the gene matches: 4. Germline CDR1 is MRHNA and CDR2 is SNTAGT. Orbital computed tomography, thyroid ultrasound, serum thyroxine and TRAb, and clinical symptoms together informed the diagnoses. Amplification of TCR beta CDR3 regions used RNA as the template. A set of HTBI primers served as the primers for a first-round RT-PCR of the TCR CDR3. TCRdb reprocessed the multiplex PCR reads via MiXCR and lists one record per CDR3 protein. The sample includes about 300,000 distinct CDR3 sequences, 10% to 15% of them seen just once.

Sequenced input: blood. The chain has TRBV6-4 and TRBJ2-1, with 10 bases lining up with TRBD2. The receptor's source is a woman aged 30 to 39 with Graves' hyperthyroidism that later progressed to Graves' ophthalmopathy. Here the CDR3 DNA reads TGTGCCAGCAGTGACATGCCTAGCGGGGGTGAGCAGTTCTTC. Translation gives CASSDMPSGGEQFF.